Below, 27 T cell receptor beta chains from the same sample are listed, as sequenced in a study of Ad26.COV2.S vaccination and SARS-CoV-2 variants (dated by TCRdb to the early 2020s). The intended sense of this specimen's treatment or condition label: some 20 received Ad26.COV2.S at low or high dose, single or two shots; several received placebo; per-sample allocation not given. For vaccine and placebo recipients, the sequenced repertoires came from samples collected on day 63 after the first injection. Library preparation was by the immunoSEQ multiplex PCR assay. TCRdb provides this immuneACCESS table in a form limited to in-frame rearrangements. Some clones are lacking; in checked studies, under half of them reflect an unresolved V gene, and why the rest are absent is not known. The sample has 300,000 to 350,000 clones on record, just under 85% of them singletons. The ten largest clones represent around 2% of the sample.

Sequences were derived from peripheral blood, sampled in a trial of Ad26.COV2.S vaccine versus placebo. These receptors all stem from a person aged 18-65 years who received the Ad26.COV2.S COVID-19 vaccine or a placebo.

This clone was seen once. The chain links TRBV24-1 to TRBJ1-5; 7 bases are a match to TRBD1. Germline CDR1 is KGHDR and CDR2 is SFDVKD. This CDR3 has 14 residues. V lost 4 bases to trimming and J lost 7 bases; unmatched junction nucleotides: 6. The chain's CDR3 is CATSDETGLQPQHF. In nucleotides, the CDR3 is TGTGCCACCAGTGACGAGACAGGGCTGCAGCCCCAGCATTTT.

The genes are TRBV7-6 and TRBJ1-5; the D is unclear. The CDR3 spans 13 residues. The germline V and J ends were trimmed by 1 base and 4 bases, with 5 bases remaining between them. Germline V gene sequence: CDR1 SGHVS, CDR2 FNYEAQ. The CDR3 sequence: CASSLGRNQPQHF. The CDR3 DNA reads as TGTGCCAGCAGCTTAGGCCGAAATCAGCCCCAGCATTTT.

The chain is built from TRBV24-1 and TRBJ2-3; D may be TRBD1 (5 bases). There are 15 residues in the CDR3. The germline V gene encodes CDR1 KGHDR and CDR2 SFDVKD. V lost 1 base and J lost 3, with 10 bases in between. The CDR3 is CATSDFRQLTDTQYF. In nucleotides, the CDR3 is TGTGCCACCAGTGATTTTCGACAGTTAACAGATACGCAGTATTTT.

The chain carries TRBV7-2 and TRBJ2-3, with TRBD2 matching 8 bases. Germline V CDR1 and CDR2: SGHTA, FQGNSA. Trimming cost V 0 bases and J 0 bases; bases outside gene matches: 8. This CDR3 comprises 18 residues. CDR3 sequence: CASSLAFKGGGSTDTQYF. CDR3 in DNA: TGTGCCAGCAGCTTAGCGTTTAAAGGCGGGGGGAGCACAGATACGCAGTATTTT.

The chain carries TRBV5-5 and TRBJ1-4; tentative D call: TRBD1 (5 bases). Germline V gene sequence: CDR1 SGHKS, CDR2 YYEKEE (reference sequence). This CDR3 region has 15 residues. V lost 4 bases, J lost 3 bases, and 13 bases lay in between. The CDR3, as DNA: TGTGCCAGCAGCCAAAGGGGAGGCCCTAATGAAAAACTGTTTTTT. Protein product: CASSQRGGPNEKLFF.

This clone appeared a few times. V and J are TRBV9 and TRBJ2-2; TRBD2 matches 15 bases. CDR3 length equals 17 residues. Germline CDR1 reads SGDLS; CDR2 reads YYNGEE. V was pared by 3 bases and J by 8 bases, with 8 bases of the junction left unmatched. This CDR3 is CASSAGLAGGSPGELFF. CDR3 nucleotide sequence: TGTGCCAGCAGCGCGGGACTAGCGGGGGGCTCCCCGGGGGAGCTGTTTTTT.

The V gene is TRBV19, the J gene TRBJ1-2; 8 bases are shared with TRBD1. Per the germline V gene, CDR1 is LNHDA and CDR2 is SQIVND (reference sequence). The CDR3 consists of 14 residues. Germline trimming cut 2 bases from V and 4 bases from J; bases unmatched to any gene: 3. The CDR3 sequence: CASSIRDRSYGYTF. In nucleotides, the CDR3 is TGTGCCAGTAGTATAAGGGACAGGAGCTATGGCTACACCTTC.

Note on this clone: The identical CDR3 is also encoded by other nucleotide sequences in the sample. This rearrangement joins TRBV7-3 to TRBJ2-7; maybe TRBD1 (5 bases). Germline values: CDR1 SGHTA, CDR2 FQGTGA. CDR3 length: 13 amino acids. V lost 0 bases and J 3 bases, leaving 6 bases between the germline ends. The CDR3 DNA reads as TGTGCCAGCAGCTTAACTGACAGCTACGAGCAGTACTTC. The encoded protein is CASSLTDSYEQYF. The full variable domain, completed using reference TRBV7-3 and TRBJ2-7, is GAGVSQTPSNKVTEKGKYVELRCDPISGHTALYWYRQSLGQGPEFLIYFQGTGAADDSGLPNDRFFAVRPEGSVSTLKIQRTERGDSAVYLCASSLTDSYEQYFGPGTRLTVT.

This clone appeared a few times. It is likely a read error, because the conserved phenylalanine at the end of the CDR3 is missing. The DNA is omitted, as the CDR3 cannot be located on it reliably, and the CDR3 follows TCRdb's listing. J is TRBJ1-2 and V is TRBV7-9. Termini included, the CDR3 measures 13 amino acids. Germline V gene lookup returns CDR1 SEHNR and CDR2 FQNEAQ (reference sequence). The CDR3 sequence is CASSPIDAALQPL.

CDR3 sequence (DNA): TGTGCCAGTAGTATCACGGGAAGTAACACTGAAGCTTTCTTT. Translating gives CASSITGSNTEAFF. The genes are TRBV19 and TRBJ1-1, with D uncertain. The CDR3 contains 14 residues. Looked up from germline, CDR1 is LNHDA and CDR2 is SQIVND (reference sequence). Trimming shortened V by 3 bases and J by 2 bases, and 10 bases separated the two germline ends.

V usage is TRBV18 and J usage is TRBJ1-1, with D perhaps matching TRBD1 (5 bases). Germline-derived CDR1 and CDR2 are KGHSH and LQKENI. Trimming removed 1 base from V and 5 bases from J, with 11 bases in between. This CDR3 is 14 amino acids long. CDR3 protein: CASSPRGGETEAFF. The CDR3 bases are TGTGCCAGCTCACCACGGGGAGGGGAAACTGAAGCTTTCTTT.

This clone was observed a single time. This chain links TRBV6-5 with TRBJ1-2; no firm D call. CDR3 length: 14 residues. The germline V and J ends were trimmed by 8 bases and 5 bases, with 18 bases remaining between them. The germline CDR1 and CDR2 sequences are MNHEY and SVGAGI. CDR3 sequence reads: CASEREGFLYGYTF. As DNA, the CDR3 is TGTGCCAGCGAACGGGAGGGTTTCCTTTATGGCTACACCTTC.

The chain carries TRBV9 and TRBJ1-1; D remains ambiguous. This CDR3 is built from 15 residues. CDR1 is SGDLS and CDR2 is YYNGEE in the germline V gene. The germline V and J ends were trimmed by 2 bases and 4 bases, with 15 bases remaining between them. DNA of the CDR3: TGTGCCAGCAGCGTCTTGTCGGTGTCTGTCACTGAAGCTTTCTTT. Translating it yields CASSVLSVSVTEAFF.

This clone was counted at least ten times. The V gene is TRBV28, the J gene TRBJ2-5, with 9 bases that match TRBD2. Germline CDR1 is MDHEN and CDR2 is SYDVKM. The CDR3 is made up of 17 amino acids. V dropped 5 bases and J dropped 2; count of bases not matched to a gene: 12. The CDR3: CASSHSQTSGTQETQYF. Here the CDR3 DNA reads TGTGCCAGCAGTCACTCTCAGACTAGCGGTACTCAAGAGACCCAGTACTTC.

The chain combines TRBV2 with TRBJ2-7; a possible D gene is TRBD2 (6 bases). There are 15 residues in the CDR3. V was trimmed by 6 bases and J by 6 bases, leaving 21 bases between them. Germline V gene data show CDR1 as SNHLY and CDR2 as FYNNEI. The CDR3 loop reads CASSSLRGRSVEQYF. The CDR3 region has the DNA TGTGCCAGCAGCTCCTTGCGGGGTAGGTCGGTCGAGCAGTACTTC.

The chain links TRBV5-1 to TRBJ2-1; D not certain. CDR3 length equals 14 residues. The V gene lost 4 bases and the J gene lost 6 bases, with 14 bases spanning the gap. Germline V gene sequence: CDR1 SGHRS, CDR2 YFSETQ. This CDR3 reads CASSRSLGFNEQFF. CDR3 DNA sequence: TGCGCCAGCAGCCGTTCACTGGGGTTCAATGAGCAGTTCTTC. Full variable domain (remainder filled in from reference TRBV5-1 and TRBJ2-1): KAGVTQTPRYLIKTRGQQVTLSCSPISGHRSVSWYQQTPGQGLQFLFEYFSETQRNKGNFPGRFSGRQFSNSRSEMNVSTLELGDSALYLCASSRSLGFNEQFFGPGTRLTVL.

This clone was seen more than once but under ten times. The CDR3 nucleotides read TGTGCCAGCAGCTTAGATGTAAATTCACCCCTCCACTTT. This sequence encodes CASSLDVNSPLHF. V and J are TRBV11-3 and TRBJ1-6; no definite D call. Trimming removed 0 bases from V and 7 bases from J, with 4 bases in between. Germline V gene sequence: CDR1 SGHNT, CDR2 YENEEA. CDR3 length equals 13 residues.

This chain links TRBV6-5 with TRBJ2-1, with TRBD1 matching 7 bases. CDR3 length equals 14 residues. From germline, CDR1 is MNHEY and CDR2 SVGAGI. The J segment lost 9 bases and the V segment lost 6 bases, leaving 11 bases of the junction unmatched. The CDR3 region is CASSITDRVAEQFF. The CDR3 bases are TGTGCCAGCAGCATCACCGACAGGGTGGCTGAGCAGTTCTTC.

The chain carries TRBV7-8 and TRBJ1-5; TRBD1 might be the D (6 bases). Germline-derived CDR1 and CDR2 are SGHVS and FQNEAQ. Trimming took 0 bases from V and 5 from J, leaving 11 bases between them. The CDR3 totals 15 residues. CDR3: CASSLASGGHQPQHF. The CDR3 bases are TGTGCCAGCAGCTTAGCTTCGGGGGGCCATCAGCCCCAGCATTTT.

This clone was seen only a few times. CDR3 sequence: CASRSLYGVDRSSYNEQFF. The CDR3 DNA sequence: TGTGCCAGCAGAAGCTTATACGGAGTAGACAGGAGCTCCTACAATGAGCAGTTCTTC. This rearrangement joins TRBV7-9 to TRBJ2-1; tentatively, D is TRBD1 (6 bases). In germline, CDR1 is SEHNR, CDR2 FQNEAQ (reference sequence). Between the trimmed V and J ends, which lost 6 bases and 0 bases, there was a span of 24 bases. The CDR3 loop spans 19 amino acids.

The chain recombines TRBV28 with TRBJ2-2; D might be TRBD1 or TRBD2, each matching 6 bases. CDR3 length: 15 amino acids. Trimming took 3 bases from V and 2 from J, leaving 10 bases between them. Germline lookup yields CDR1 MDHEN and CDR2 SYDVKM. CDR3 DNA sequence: TGTGCCAGCAGTTTGGGGGGCCCTAACACCGGGGAGCTGTTTTTT. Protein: CASSLGGPNTGELFF.

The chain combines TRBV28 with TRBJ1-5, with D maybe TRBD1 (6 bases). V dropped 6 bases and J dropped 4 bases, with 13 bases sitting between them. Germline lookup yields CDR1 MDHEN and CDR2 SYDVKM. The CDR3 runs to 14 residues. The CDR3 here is CASSPRQVNQPQHF. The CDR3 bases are TGTGCCAGCAGCCCAAGACAGGTTAATCAGCCCCAGCATTTT.

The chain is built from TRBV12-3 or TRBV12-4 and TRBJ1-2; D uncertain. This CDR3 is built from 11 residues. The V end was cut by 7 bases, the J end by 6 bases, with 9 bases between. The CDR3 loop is CASTGLDGYTF. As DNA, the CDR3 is TGTGCCAGCACGGGGTTAGATGGCTACACCTTC.

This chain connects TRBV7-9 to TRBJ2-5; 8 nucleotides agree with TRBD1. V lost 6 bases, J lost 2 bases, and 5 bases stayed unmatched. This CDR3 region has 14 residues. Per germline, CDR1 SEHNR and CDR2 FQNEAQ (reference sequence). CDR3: CASSSWDRQETQYF. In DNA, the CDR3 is TGTGCCAGCAGTTCCTGGGACAGGCAAGAGACCCAGTACTTC.

CDR3 amino acids: CASSRPDRGETQYF. Written as DNA, the CDR3 is TGCGCCAGCAGCCGGCCCGACAGGGGAGAGACCCAGTACTTC. The chain recombines TRBV4-1 with TRBJ2-5; the match to TRBD1 covers 8 bases. V gave up 4 bases and J gave up 4 bases; unmatched junction bases: 5. CDR3 length: 14 amino acids. Looked up from germline, CDR1 is MGHRA and CDR2 is YSYEKL.

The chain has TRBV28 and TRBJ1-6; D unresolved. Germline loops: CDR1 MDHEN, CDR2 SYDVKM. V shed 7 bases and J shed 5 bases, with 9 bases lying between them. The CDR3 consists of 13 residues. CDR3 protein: CASNRVNNSPLHF. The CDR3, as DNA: TGTGCCAGCAATAGAGTTAATAATTCACCCCTCCACTTT.

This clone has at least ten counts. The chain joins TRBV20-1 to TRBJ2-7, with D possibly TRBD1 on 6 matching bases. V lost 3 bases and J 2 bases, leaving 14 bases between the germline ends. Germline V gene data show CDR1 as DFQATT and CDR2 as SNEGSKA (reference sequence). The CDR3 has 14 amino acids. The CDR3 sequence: CSASGQGFTYEQYF. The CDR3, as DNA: TGCAGTGCTAGTGGGCAGGGGTTTACCTACGAGCAGTACTTC.